The entry that follows covers one T cell receptor beta chain sequence. Its target is not known. The data belong to a study of T cell responses to AZD1222 COVID-19 vaccine. General study findings and limits: Across spike, vaccine-associated CD4 TCRs were found, dominant at 160-218 and 743-854.

The method was immunoSEQ multiplex PCR; TCRdb's version includes in-frame clones alone and lacks a portion of them. The sample includes fewer than 110,000 clones, about 92% of them seen just once. Sequences were derived from peripheral blood, sampled on day 0 of AZD1222 vaccination. This clonotype originated in an adult in good health.

The CDR3 loop reads CASSDQEREGPDTEAFF. The CDR3 nucleotides are TGTGCCAGCAGCGACCAGGAGAGGGAAGGGCCTGACACTGAAGCTTTCTTT. The J gene is TRBJ1-1, the V gene TRBV9; no clear D gene. This CDR3 region has 17 residues. V lost 3 bases and J 3 bases, leaving 21 bases between the germline ends. Germline V gives CDR1 SGDLS, CDR2 YYNGEE.